This T cell receptor beta chain was retrieved from a study of regulatory T cells in long-lasting Graves disease. Study background: Graves' patients with a new diagnosis had received antithyroid drugs under 3 months.

Assembly of TCR beta libraries relied on iRepertoire HTBI primers together with Arm-PCR of CDR3 regions. TCRdb redid the calling of the multiplex PCR reads with MiXCR, one entry per CDR3 protein. Of about 610,000 distinct CDR3 sequences in the sample, 15% to 20% were seen once. This clonotype was found many times. The time point was: newly diagnosed GD, antithyroid drugs for less than 3 months. Researchers made the TCR library from RNA that was extracted from PBMCs. Doctors identified Graves' disease using the American Thyroid Association guidelines. CDR3 length: 11 residues. Germline CDR1 and CDR2: GTSNPN and SVGIG (reference sequence). The ends were cut back, 0 bases at V and 6 bases at J, with 4 bases in the middle. This sample also appeared in a second study, on T cells in Graves' hyperthyroidism and ophthalmopathy.

The chain joins TRBV30 to TRBJ2-3; D gene uncertain. This receptor was taken from a man between 18 and 29 years old with Graves disease. The source was peripheral blood mononuclear cells (PBMCs), collected at new diagnosis, from a patient treated with antithyroid drugs. CDR3: CAWSVSDTQYF. The CDR3 region has the DNA TGTGCCTGGAGTGTATCGGATACGCAGTATTTT.